This entry lists 28 T cell receptor beta chains sequenced from one sample in a study of blood T cells in healthy people across ages. Primed by a sample-barcoded 5' primer and a J-beta primer mix, a second PCR proceeded for 7 to 11 cycles. TCRdb processed the 5' RACE reads anew with MiXCR; each CDR3 protein has one entry. This repertoire shows over a million distinct CDR3 sequences, around 59% found once; its top ten account for 6.5% to 8.5%. The sequenced sample was blood. The receptors here all came from a man aged 18 to 29 in good health.

The V call is TRBV20-1, the J call TRBJ2-3; 9 bases map to TRBD2. This CDR3 is built from 16 residues. V lost 5 bases and J lost 4; bases outside the gene matches: 13. Looked up from germline, CDR1 is DFQATT and CDR2 is SNEGSKA (reference sequence). The CDR3: CSALQTSGGQADTQYF. In DNA form, the CDR3 reads TGCAGTGCTCTTCAGACCAGCGGGGGGCAGGCAGATACGCAGTATTTT.

Comment on this clonotype: One end of the junction is discordant with germline, which a read error may explain. CDR3 sequence (DNA): TGCGCCAGCAGTCAAGTAATCGGCGGGAGGGACACAGATACGCAGTATTTT. It is translated as CASSQVIGGRDTDTQYF. This rearrangement joins TRBV4-1 to TRBJ2-3; 9 bases align to TRBD2. The CDR3 covers 17 residues. Germline CDR1 is MGHRA and CDR2 is YSYEKL.

This clonotype was observed a few times. The rearrangement uses TRBV14 and TRBJ2-7; D might be TRBD2 (5 bases). V lost 2 bases to trimming and J lost 7 bases, with 12 bases between them. Germline values: CDR1 SGHDN, CDR2 FVKESK. CDR3 length: 13 amino acids. CDR3 DNA sequence: TGTGCCAGCAGCCAACCTAGCCGGTCTGAGCAGTACTTC. Translation: CASSQPSRSEQYF.

This sequence joins TRBV5-1 and TRBJ2-3, with a weak D call TRBD1 (6 bases). V was cut by 6 bases and J by 0 bases, with 17 bases left in between. Germline-derived CDR1 and CDR2 are SGHRS and YFSETQ. This CDR3 spans 16 amino acids. CDR3 sequence (DNA): TGCGCCAGCAACAGCCAGTCAGGGGCTAGCACAGATACGCAGTATTTT. Amino acids: CASNSQSGASTDTQYF. Complete variable domain (other parts from reference TRBV5-1 and TRBJ2-3): KAGVTQTPRYLIKTRGQQVTLSCSPISGHRSVSWYQQTPGQGLQFLFEYFSETQRNKGNFPGRFSGRQFSNSRSEMNVSTLELGDSALYLCASNSQSGASTDTQYFGPGTRLTVL.

This clonotype was seen a few times. This chain uses TRBV25-1 with TRBJ1-2; D gene uncertain. Germline CDR1 and CDR2: MGHDK and SYGVNS. V was clipped by 4 bases and J by 3 bases, with 9 bases between them. The CDR3 runs 13 residues. The CDR3 loop is CASSAYDYYGYTF. The CDR3 DNA is TGTGCCAGCAGTGCCTACGACTACTATGGCTACACCTTC.

This clonotype was observed a handful of times. The V gene is TRBV4-2, the J gene TRBJ2-2, with D perhaps matching TRBD1 (6 bases). The CDR3 sequence is 15 residues long. The V gene lost 0 bases and the J gene lost 4 bases, with 9 bases spanning the gap. CDR1 and CDR2 (germline): LGHNA, YNFKEQ. CDR3 sequence (DNA): TGTGCCAGCAGCCAAGAACAGGGCGGCACCGGGGAGCTGTTTTTT. Translation gives CASSQEQGGTGELFF.

This clonotype appeared once. The gene calls are TRBV29-1 and TRBJ1-4; D unresolved. Trimming left V 4 bases short and J 7 bases short, with 16 bases between. Germline CDR1 reads SQVTM; CDR2 reads ANQGSEA. The CDR3 is 14 amino acids. DNA for the CDR3: TGCAGCGTTGTTACGGGCCCAGAGCCTGAAAAACTGTTTTTT. It is translated as CSVVTGPEPEKLFF.

In DNA form, the CDR3 reads TGCGCCAGCAGCTCTGTCTTAGCGGGAGTGAGGAACGAGCAGTACTTC. Translated, it gives CASSSVLAGVRNEQYF. The V call is TRBV5-1, the J call TRBJ2-7; 9 bases match TRBD2. J gave up 5 bases and V 3 bases, and 12 bases lay outside the gene matches. Germline-derived CDR1 and CDR2 are SGHRS and YFSETQ. The CDR3 is 16 residues long.

The chain uses TRBV6-6 and TRBJ1-6; D not certain. The ends were cut back, 6 bases at V and 7 bases at J, with 13 bases in the middle. Germline CDR1 is MNHNY and CDR2 is SVGAGI (reference sequence). The CDR3 is 14 residues long. CDR3 nucleotides: TGTGCCAGCAGGATCCTACGGGAGAATTCACCCCTCCACTTT. It codes for CASRILRENSPLHF.

The chain employs TRBV6-2 or TRBV6-3 and TRBJ2-4, with unresolved D. CDR1 MNHEY and CDR2 SVGEGT come from the germline V gene. The CDR3 extends over 12 amino acids. Trimming took 0 bases from V and 13 from J, leaving 10 bases between them. The CDR3 sequence is CASSYSGYQQYF. In nucleotides, the CDR3 is TGTGCCAGCAGTTACTCAGGGTATCAGCAGTACTTC.

This clonotype was detected once. The V call is TRBV7-9, the J call TRBJ2-1; D remains unclear. The length of the CDR3 is 16 residues. The V gene lost 2 bases and the J gene lost 8 bases, with 19 bases spanning the gap. CDR1 is SEHNR and CDR2 is FQNEAQ in the germline V gene (reference sequence). The CDR3 DNA reads TGTGCCAGCAGCTTATTTACGCACCTTGAACGCGATGAGCAGTTCTTC. Translating gives CASSLFTHLERDEQFF.

The chain links TRBV3-1 to TRBJ2-1, with 8 bases aligning to TRBD1. The J call may be in error: the DNA end matches TRBJ2-7 better. This CDR3 spans 13 amino acids. The germline gives CDR1 LGHDT, CDR2 YNNKEL (reference sequence). CDR3 region: CASSQRTGREQYF. Here the CDR3 DNA reads TGTGCCAGCAGCCAAAGGACAGGGAGGGAGCAGTACTTC.

The chain is built from TRBV7-9 and TRBJ2-4; 10 positions match TRBD2. The CDR3 contains 15 residues. CDR1 and CDR2 (germline): SEHNR, FQNEAQ (reference sequence). The ends lost 3 bases at V and 8 bases at J; junction bases unmatched: 7. The CDR3 protein is CASSFPTSGTDIQYF. The CDR3 DNA is TGTGCCAGCAGCTTTCCCACTAGCGGGACTGACATTCAGTACTTC.

This chain uses TRBV19 with TRBJ1-2; a possible D gene is TRBD1 (6 bases). This CDR3 contains 14 residues. Germline assignment: CDR1 LNHDA and CDR2 SQIVND (reference sequence). V was pared by 5 bases and J by 4 bases, with 14 bases between. The CDR3 loop is CASSYPGQTYGYTF. The CDR3 DNA sequence: TGTGCCAGTAGTTACCCCGGACAGACCTATGGCTACACCTTC.

The chain joins TRBV6-5 to TRBJ1-2, with D unresolved. Germline V gene data show CDR1 as MNHEY and CDR2 as SVGAGI. The CDR3 extends over 12 amino acids. Deletions cut 4 bases from V and 7 bases from J, with 10 bases between. This chain's CDR3 is CASSCSTGGYTF. The DNA for the CDR3 is TGTGCCAGCAGTTGCTCGACGGGTGGCTACACCTTC.

As for this clonotype: A much larger clone lies a single base off, so this may be a read error. This chain connects TRBV6-2 or TRBV6-3 to TRBJ2-3; D is possibly TRBD1 (5 bases). Germline CDR1 and CDR2: MNHEY and SVGEGT. V was trimmed by 5 bases and J by 4 bases, leaving 13 bases between them. CDR3 length: 14 residues. The CDR3 loop reads CASSVSWTSDTQYF. The CDR3 region has the DNA TGTGCCAGCAGTGTTAGTTGGACATCAGATACGCAGTATTTT.

This chain connects TRBV5-1 to TRBJ2-1; 12 positions agree with TRBD2. The V and J ends lost 0 bases and 8 bases, in that order; junction bases with no gene match: 3. The CDR3 runs to 15 residues. Per germline, CDR1 SGHRS and CDR2 YFSETQ. CDR3 sequence reads: CASSLGLAGEYEQFF. CDR3 nucleotide sequence: TGCGCCAGCAGCTTGGGACTAGCGGGAGAGTATGAGCAGTTCTTC. Together with reference TRBV5-1 and TRBJ2-1, the CDR3 gives the full variable domain: KAGVTQTPRYLIKTRGQQVTLSCSPISGHRSVSWYQQTPGQGLQFLFEYFSETQRNKGNFPGRFSGRQFSNSRSEMNVSTLELGDSALYLCASSLGLAGEYEQFFGPGTRLTVL.

V usage is TRBV15 and J usage is TRBJ1-3; D gene unclear. V gave up 0 bases and J gave up 1 base, with 7 bases separating them. The germline V gene encodes CDR1 LNHNV and CDR2 YYDKDF (reference sequence). This CDR3 spans 15 amino acids. The DNA of the CDR3 is TGTGCCACCAGCAGAGATCTTCATTCTGGAAACACCATATATTTT. This sequence encodes CATSRDLHSGNTIYF.

The V call is TRBV7-6, the J call TRBJ2-1, with 7 bases identical to TRBD1. Germline CDR1 reads SGHVS; CDR2 reads FNYEAQ. J lost 5 bases, V lost 5 bases, and 6 bases had no gene match. This CDR3 region has 14 residues. CDR3 DNA: TGTGCCAGCAGCCGACAGGGAGTGAACAATGAGCAGTTCTTC. Its protein is CASSRQGVNNEQFF.

This chain connects TRBV6-5 to TRBJ2-1, with D perhaps TRBD2 (5 bases). Looked up from germline, CDR1 is MNHEY and CDR2 is SVGAGI. The CDR3 has 14 amino acids. Trimming took 4 bases from V and 5 from J, leaving 12 bases between them. CDR3 coding DNA: TGTGCCAGCAGTTTTCGGGGAGCCCACAATGAGCAGTTCTTC. It encodes CASSFRGAHNEQFF.

The V call is TRBV5-6, the J call TRBJ2-5; D might be TRBD1 (5 bases). CDR3 length: 14 amino acids. The germline gives CDR1 SGHDT, CDR2 YYEEEE. The V end lost 0 bases, the J end lost 3 bases, and 9 bases lay between the germline ends. The CDR3 nucleotides are TGTGCCAGCAGCTTGGTAGGGGCGAAAGAGACCCAGTACTTC. Protein product: CASSLVGAKETQYF.

This clonotype was observed a few times. The J gene is TRBJ1-4, the V gene TRBV14, with 7 bases aligning to TRBD1. There are 15 residues in the CDR3. V lost 6 bases to trimming and J lost 0 bases; unmatched junction nucleotides: 4. The germline gives CDR1 SGHDN, CDR2 FVKESK. The CDR3 is CASRSTGATNEKLFF. In DNA, the CDR3 is TGTGCCAGCAGATCTACAGGGGCAACTAATGAAAAACTGTTTTTT.

The chain employs TRBV4-1 and TRBJ2-1; TRBD2 matches at 9 bases. This CDR3 comprises 15 residues. V shed 2 bases, J shed 6 bases, and the junction held 5 bases outside the gene matches. Germline CDR1 reads MGHRA; CDR2 reads YSYEKL. The CDR3 DNA reads TGCGCCAGCAGCCAATTTAGCGGGGGCTCCAATGAGCAGTTCTTC. Translation gives CASSQFSGGSNEQFF.

V is TRBV9 and J is TRBJ1-5; D possibly corresponds to TRBD1 (5 bases). There are 14 residues in the CDR3. The V end was cut by 5 bases, the J end by 6 bases, with 15 bases between. The V gene's germline CDR1 is SGDLS and CDR2 YYNGEE. Here the CDR3 reads CASSEQAFSQPQHF. CDR3 DNA sequence: TGTGCCAGCAGTGAACAGGCGTTTTCTCAGCCCCAGCATTTT.

The chain is built from TRBV27 and TRBJ2-1, with D possibly TRBD2 on 6 matching bases. Germline loops: CDR1 MNHEY, CDR2 SMNVEV (reference sequence). The CDR3 consists of 18 residues. V lost 2 bases and J 3 bases, leaving 20 bases between the germline ends. CDR3 in amino acids: CASSLSGLPNLVYNEQFF. The CDR3 DNA follows: TGTGCCAGCAGTTTAAGCGGGCTACCGAATCTCGTCTACAATGAGCAGTTCTTC.

Worth noting for this clonotype: Mismatch with germline at one junction end may stem from a read error. The rearrangement links TRBV4-1 to TRBJ2-3; 8 bases map to TRBD2. The CDR3 totals 16 residues. CDR1 is MGHRA and CDR2 is YSYEKL in the germline V gene. The CDR3 sequence: CASSQTSVFRTDTQYF. CDR3 in DNA: TGTGCCAGCAGCCAGACTAGCGTATTCCGCACAGATACGCAGTATTTT.

This clonotype has a handful of counts. The gene calls are TRBV27 and TRBJ2-7, with 9 bases identical to TRBD1. The germline CDR1 and CDR2 sequences are MNHEY and SMNVEV (reference sequence). Trimming took 5 bases from V and 4 from J; bases not matched to a gene: 6. This CDR3 is built from 14 residues. CDR3 sequence: CASSATGGLYEQYF. DNA of the CDR3: TGTGCCAGCAGTGCGACAGGGGGGTTGTACGAGCAGTACTTC.

This clonotype came up a few times. This chain links TRBV6-1 with TRBJ1-2, with a weak D call TRBD1 (6 bases). CDR1 is MNHNS and CDR2 is SASEGT in the germline V gene. V was clipped by 6 bases and J by 4 bases, with 24 bases between them. The CDR3 contains 17 residues. CDR3 bases: TGTGCCAGCAGAACATTTAGACTCGGACAGAGAGGCTATGGCTACACCTTC. Residues: CASRTFRLGQRGYGYTF.